The text below deals with one T cell receptor beta chain. This record comes from a study of blood T cell repertoires in COVID-19. The table came from immunoSEQ multiplex PCR; TCRdb's copy has only in-frame clones and leaves some out. Among some 46,000 clones listed, approximately 87% were seen once. Germline trimming cut 0 bases from V and 3 bases from J; bases unmatched to any gene: 8. CDR1 is MNHEY, CDR2 SVGAGI, per germline. The CDR3 loop spans 16 amino acids. The sequence was collected from a human donor in a cohort sampled during active COVID-19. Sequencing was performed on peripheral blood. This chain connects TRBV6-5 to TRBJ2-7; 7 nucleotides agree with TRBD2. CDR3 DNA sequence: TGTGCCAGCAGTTACTCGAGGGTAGCGGGTGACTACGAGCAGTACTTC. Protein sequence: CASSYSRVAGDYEQYF.